These 7 T cell receptor beta chains came from one sample sequenced in a study of early T cells in non-severe SARS-CoV-2 infection. TCRdb fed the 5' RACE reads into MiXCR, producing one record per CDR3 protein. The sample includes some 80,000 distinct CDR3 sequences, approximately 5% of them seen just once. Here the sequenced sample was whole blood, taken at baseline. Source of these receptors: an adult who was a healthcare worker with PCR-confirmed SARS-CoV-2 infection or an uninfected control (not recorded which).

This clonotype was seen many times. The chain combines TRBV6-5 with TRBJ2-2; no clear D gene. Per germline, CDR1 MNHEY and CDR2 SVGAGI. This CDR3 contains 18 residues. V dropped 0 bases and J dropped 0 bases, with 14 bases sitting between them. CDR3 coding DNA: TGTGCCAGCAGTTACTCAGCATGGACGGCAGCGAACACCGGGGAGCTGTTTTTT. It is translated as CASSYSAWTAANTGELFF.

The rearrangement links TRBV19 to TRBJ1-4, with D possibly TRBD1 on 6 matching bases. V was pared by 7 bases and J by 3 bases, with 15 bases between. The CDR3 totals 15 residues. Germline CDR1 and CDR2: LNHDA and SQIVND (reference sequence). The CDR3 sequence: CASTNRQGPNEKLFF. CDR3 sequence (DNA): TGTGCCAGTACCAATCGGCAGGGGCCTAATGAAAAACTGTTTTTT.

This clonotype was observed many times. The chain employs TRBV7-9 and TRBJ2-1; D remains ambiguous. V was trimmed by 6 bases and J by 1 base, leaving 16 bases between them. This CDR3 region has 16 residues. Per the germline V gene, CDR1 is SEHNR and CDR2 is FQNEAQ (reference sequence). CDR3 protein: CASSSNRVQSYNEQFF. The CDR3, as DNA: TGTGCCAGCAGTTCTAATAGGGTACAATCCTACAATGAGCAGTTCTTC.

This chain joins TRBV2 and TRBJ2-1; 8 bases are shared with TRBD2. The CDR3 sequence is 16 residues long. Germline trimming cut 2 bases from V and 4 bases from J; bases unmatched to any gene: 7. Germline loops: CDR1 SNHLY, CDR2 FYNNEI. CDR3 protein: CASSEQFSGTYNEQFF. CDR3 sequence (DNA): TGTGCCAGCAGTGAACAATTTAGCGGGACTTACAATGAGCAGTTCTTC.

This clonotype was observed many times. The CDR3 reads CASSRDTSNYGYTF. The CDR3 DNA reads as TGTGCCAGCAGCCGGGACACCTCTAACTATGGCTACACCTTC. The genes are TRBV7-3 and TRBJ1-2; possibly TRBD1 for D (6 bases). CDR1 and CDR2 from the germline V gene are SGHTA and FQGTGA. This CDR3 region has 14 residues. Between the trimmed V and J ends, which lost 5 bases and 0 bases, there was a span of 10 bases.

In its sample, this clonotype was seen a few times. This sequence joins TRBV6-2 or TRBV6-3 and TRBJ2-7, with D possibly being TRBD1 (5 bases). Trimming took 6 bases from V and 1 from J, leaving 13 bases between them. Germline assignment: CDR1 MNHEY and CDR2 SVGEGT. The length of the CDR3 is 14 residues. This CDR3 is CASRNSKGSYEQYF. CDR3 nucleotides: TGTGCCAGCAGAAACTCCAAGGGGTCCTACGAGCAGTACTTC.

This clonotype was observed a handful of times. This rearrangement joins TRBV7-6 to TRBJ1-1; D call uncertain. There are 13 residues in the CDR3. Trimming removed 0 bases from V and 4 bases from J, with 6 bases in between. CDR1 and CDR2 from the germline V gene are SGHVS and FNYEAQ. This CDR3 reads CASSLAEATEAFF. The CDR3 DNA follows: TGTGCCAGCAGCTTAGCGGAGGCCACTGAAGCTTTCTTT.